Presented here are 20 T cell receptor beta chains from one specimen sequenced in a study of T-cell memory formation after mild COVID-19. TCRdb processed the 5' RACE reads anew with MiXCR; each CDR3 protein has one entry. The sample consists of 350,000 to 450,000 distinct CDR3 sequences, about an eighth of them appearing once. The specimen sequenced was PBMCs or a T cell subset sorted from them (not recorded which). All receptors come from a young man who had mild COVID-19 (a few samples of this study predate the infection). Cell type and time point are not known.

The chain employs TRBV7-2 and TRBJ2-1, with D hard to call. This CDR3 region has 12 residues. Between the trimmed V and J ends, which lost 5 bases and 16 bases, there was a span of 18 bases. The germline V gene encodes CDR1 SGHTA and CDR2 FQGNSA. In DNA, the CDR3 is TGTGCCAGCAGCAGTGCGACAACCCCCGTATTCTTC. Translated, it gives CASSSATTPVFF.

DNA for the CDR3: TGTGCCAGCTCACCGAAATTATTGACAACCCTCCCTGAAGCTTTCTTT. It yields the protein CASSPKLLTTLPEAFF. The chain uses TRBV18 and TRBJ1-1; D is uncertain. Germline CDR1 reads KGHSH; CDR2 reads LQKENI. The CDR3 spans 16 residues. Trimming shortened V by 3 bases and J by 6 bases, and 20 bases separated the two germline ends.

The gene calls are TRBV7-9 and TRBJ1-1; D gene uncertain. V was shortened by 5 bases and J by 6 bases, with 16 bases between the two germline ends. Germline V CDR1 and CDR2: SEHNR, FQNEAQ (reference sequence). The CDR3 runs to 14 residues. CDR3 in amino acids: CASSASVGIAEAFF. As DNA, the CDR3 is TGTGCCAGCAGCGCCTCTGTGGGGATCGCTGAAGCTTTCTTT.

At least ten counts were recorded for this clonotype. The chain links TRBV20-1 to TRBJ1-2; D remains unclear. This CDR3 comprises 10 residues. V shed 5 bases and J shed 2 bases, with 3 bases lying between them. Germline values: CDR1 DFQATT, CDR2 SNEGSKA (reference sequence). CDR3 loop: CSAPNYGYTF. DNA of the CDR3: TGCAGTGCTCCGAACTATGGCTACACCTTC.

This clonotype was picked up many times. CDR3 protein: CASRRESTDTQYF. CDR3 DNA: TGTGCCAGCAGGCGGGAATCCACAGATACGCAGTATTTT. The V and J genes are TRBV7-9 and TRBJ2-3; D perhaps matches TRBD2 (6 bases). Trimming shortened V by 6 bases and J by 2 bases, and 9 bases separated the two germline ends. This CDR3 is built from 13 residues. CDR1 and CDR2 from the germline V gene are SEHNR and FQNEAQ (reference sequence).

This clonotype was seen more than once but under ten times. V gene TRBV5-1 combines with J gene TRBJ2-4, with TRBD2 matching over 10 bases. The germline V gene has CDR1 SGHRS and CDR2 YFSETQ. V trimming: 4 bases; J trimming: 9 bases; junction bases outside the gene matches: 7. The CDR3 loop spans 14 amino acids. The CDR3 DNA sequence: TGCGCCAGCAGCGGGGGGACTAGCGACAGCATTCAGTACTTC. It is translated as CASSGGTSDSIQYF.

A few counts support this clonotype. The V gene is TRBV7-9, the J gene TRBJ2-5; D not certain. With 2 bases removed from V and 2 bases from J, the gap between germline ends came to 12 bases. Germline values: CDR1 SEHNR, CDR2 FQNEAQ (reference sequence). CDR3 length equals 15 residues. This CDR3 is CASSLISLTQETQYF. The CDR3 DNA sequence: TGTGCCAGCAGCTTAATATCCCTTACTCAAGAGACCCAGTACTTC. Based on the CDR3 plus reference TRBV7-9 and TRBJ2-5, the full variable domain is DTGVSQNPRHKITKRGQNVTFRCDPISEHNRLYWYRQTLGQGPEFLTYFQNEAQLEKSRLLSDRFSAERPKGSFSTLEIQRTEQGDSAMYLCASSLISLTQETQYFGPGTRLLVL.

This clonotype has a handful of counts. This chain uses TRBV12-3 or TRBV12-4 with TRBJ2-3; possible D gene TRBD2, 5 bases. The CDR3 spans 14 residues. V lost 7 bases and J lost 3, with 14 bases in between. CDR3 nucleotides: TGTGCCAGCATTCCGGGGAAGAATACAGATACGCAGTATTTT. As protein: CASIPGKNTDTQYF.

This clonotype came up a few times. The chain uses TRBV14 and TRBJ2-7, with 8 bases matching TRBD2. The V gene end was trimmed by 1 base and the J gene end by 4 bases; junction bases not matched to a gene: 9. This CDR3 contains 16 residues. The germline V gene has CDR1 SGHDN and CDR2 FVKESK. For the CDR3, the DNA is TGTGCCAGCAGCCAAGCGGGGGGGATGACCCTATACGAGCAGTACTTC. Its translation: CASSQAGGMTLYEQYF.

The chain is built from TRBV6-5 and TRBJ1-4; D possibly corresponds to TRBD1 (5 bases). The germline gives CDR1 MNHEY, CDR2 SVGAGI. Between the trimmed V and J ends, which lost 2 bases and 10 bases, there was a span of 14 bases. This CDR3 has 14 residues. DNA for the CDR3: TGTGCCAGCAGTTACGACCGGGGGATAGGAAAACTGTTTTTT. Protein product: CASSYDRGIGKLFF.

J is TRBJ1-6 and V is TRBV11-2; unclear D gene. Germline V gives CDR1 SGHAT, CDR2 FQNNGV. The CDR3 is 13 residues long. V was trimmed by 5 bases and J by 6 bases, leaving 8 bases between them. The CDR3 protein is CASSGLINSPLHF. The CDR3 DNA is TGTGCCAGCAGCGGGCTGATTAATTCACCCCTCCACTTT.

This clonotype was counted only a few times. The chain is built from TRBV18 and TRBJ1-2; a possible D gene is TRBD1 (5 bases). CDR3 length: 16 residues. V gave up 1 base and J gave up 8 bases, with 20 bases separating them. Germline CDR1 and CDR2: KGHSH and LQKENI. This CDR3 reads CASSPLVGTLYGGYTF. CDR3 bases: TGTGCCAGCTCACCACTGGTAGGGACCCTTTATGGCGGCTACACCTTC.

Ten or more counts support this clonotype. This chain joins TRBV29-1 and TRBJ2-1; D is undetermined. The CDR3 covers 11 residues. Trimming removed 0 bases at V and 10 bases at J, with 7 bases between. Per the germline V gene, CDR1 is SQVTM and CDR2 is ANQGSEA. CDR3 coding DNA: TGCAGCGTTGAAGAACCGAGGGAGCAGTTCTTC. Translating it yields CSVEEPREQFF.

This clonotype has a handful of counts. V is TRBV20-1 and J is TRBJ1-4; TRBD1 matches 7 bases. V shed 0 bases, J shed 8 bases, and the junction held 9 bases outside the gene matches. The germline CDR1 and CDR2 sequences are DFQATT and SNEGSKA (reference sequence). The CDR3 has 15 amino acids. The CDR3 is CSARDPRGSWEKLFF. CDR3 DNA sequence: TGCAGTGCTAGAGACCCCAGGGGGAGTTGGGAAAAACTGTTTTTT.

The sample holds many counts of this clonotype. The J gene is TRBJ1-1, the V gene TRBV7-8; D is perhaps TRBD1 (5 bases). CDR3 size: 18 residues. Trimming shortened V by 2 bases and J by 5 bases, and 24 bases separated the two germline ends. Germline-derived CDR1 and CDR2 are SGHVS and FQNEAQ. The CDR3 nucleotides are TGTGCCAGCAGCTTAATGGCAAACCAGGGAAGGTCTGGAACTGAAGCTTTCTTT. Translating gives CASSLMANQGRSGTEAFF. Full variable domain (rest looked up from reference TRBV7-8 and TRBJ1-1): GAGVSQSPRYKVAKRGQDVALRCDPISGHVSLFWYQQALGQGPEFLTYFQNEAQLDKSGLPSDRFFAERPEGSVSTLKIQRTQQEDSAVYLCASSLMANQGRSGTEAFFGQGTRLTVV.

The chain links TRBV12-5 to TRBJ1-5, with D unclear. V was cut by 3 bases and J by 4 bases, with 7 bases left in between. Per germline, CDR1 LGHNT and CDR2 FRNRAP. The CDR3 extends over 13 amino acids. As DNA, the CDR3 is TGTGCTAGTGGTTTCGAGGGTAATCAGCCCCAGCATTTT. The encoded protein is CASGFEGNQPQHF.

The rearrangement uses TRBV7-8 and TRBJ2-7, with a tentative D call TRBD1 (5 bases). Trimming removed 1 base at V and 3 bases at J, with 13 bases between. Germline V gives CDR1 SGHVS, CDR2 FQNEAQ. The length of the CDR3 is 15 residues. CDR3 sequence: CASSLVVSGYYEQYF. The CDR3 DNA sequence: TGTGCCAGCAGCTTAGTCGTCTCAGGGTACTACGAGCAGTACTTC.

A few counts support this clonotype. The V call is TRBV7-9, the J call TRBJ2-3; D gene unclear. Germline V CDR1 and CDR2: SEHNR, FQNEAQ (reference sequence). Trimming cost V 3 bases and J 4 bases, with 11 bases left between them. The CDR3 has 14 residues. This chain's CDR3 is CASSFRTGADTQYF. The CDR3 DNA sequence: TGTGCCAGCAGCTTCCGGACGGGCGCAGATACGCAGTATTTT.

This clonotype was observed a few times. V and J are TRBV29-1 and TRBJ1-2, with a tentative D call TRBD1 (5 bases). The V gene lost 6 bases and the J gene lost 0 bases, with 8 bases spanning the gap. The CDR3 loop spans 12 amino acids. Germline CDR1 is SQVTM and CDR2 is ANQGSEA. The CDR3 reads CSVGTPNYGYTF. Written as DNA, the CDR3 is TGCAGCGTAGGGACCCCTAACTATGGCTACACCTTC.

The rearrangement links TRBV12-3 or TRBV12-4 to TRBJ1-1; D ambiguous. V shed 5 bases and J shed 0 bases, with 10 bases lying between them. This CDR3 has 14 residues. CDR3 sequence (DNA): TGTGCCAGCAGTACCGTGACCATGAACACTGAAGCTTTCTTT. Its protein is CASSTVTMNTEAFF.